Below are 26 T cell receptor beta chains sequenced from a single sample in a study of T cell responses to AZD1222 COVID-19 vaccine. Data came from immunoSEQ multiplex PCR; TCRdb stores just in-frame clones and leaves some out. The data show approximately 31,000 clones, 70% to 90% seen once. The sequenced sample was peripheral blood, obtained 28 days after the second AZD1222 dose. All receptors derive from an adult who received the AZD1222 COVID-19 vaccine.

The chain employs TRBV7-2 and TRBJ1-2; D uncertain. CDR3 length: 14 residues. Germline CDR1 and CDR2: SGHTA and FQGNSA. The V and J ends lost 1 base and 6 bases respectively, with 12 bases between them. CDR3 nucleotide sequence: TGTGCCAGCAGCTTAGAACCCGGGGATCATGGCTACACCTTC. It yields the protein CASSLEPGDHGYTF. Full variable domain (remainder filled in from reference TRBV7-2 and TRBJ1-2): GAGVSQSPSNKVTEKGKDVELRCDPISGHTALYWYRQSLGQGLEFLIYFQGNSAPDKSGLPSDRFSAERTGGSVSTLTIQRTQQEDSAVYLCASSLEPGDHGYTFGSGTRLTVV.

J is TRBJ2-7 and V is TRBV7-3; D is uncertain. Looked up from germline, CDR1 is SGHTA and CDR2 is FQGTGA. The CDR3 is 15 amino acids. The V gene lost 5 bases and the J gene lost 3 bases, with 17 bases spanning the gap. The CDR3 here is CASSAHEGPLYEQYF. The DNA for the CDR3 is TGTGCCAGCAGCGCCCATGAAGGACCCCTCTACGAGCAGTACTTC.

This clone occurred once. In nucleotides, the CDR3 is TGTGCCAGCAGCCGGACTAGCGGGGTTTGGGAGACCCAGTACTTC. Translated: CASSRTSGVWETQYF. The V gene is TRBV28, the J gene TRBJ2-5; 12 nucleotides line up with TRBD2. The CDR3 is 15 residues long. Unmatched junction bases numbered 7, after V lost 6 bases and J lost 5 bases. Germline CDR1 MDHEN, CDR2 SYDVKM. The full variable domain, rest sourced from reference TRBV28 and TRBJ2-5, is DVKVTQSSRYLVKRTGEKVFLECVQDMDHENMFWYRQDPGLGLRLIYFSYDVKMKEKGDIPEGYSVSREKKERFSLILESASTNQTSMYLCASSRTSGVWETQYFGPGTRLLVL.

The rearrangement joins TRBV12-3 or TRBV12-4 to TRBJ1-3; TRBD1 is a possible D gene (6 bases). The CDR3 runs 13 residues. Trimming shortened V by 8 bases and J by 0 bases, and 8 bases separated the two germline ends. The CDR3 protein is CASGQNSGNTIYF. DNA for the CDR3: TGTGCCAGCGGACAGAACTCTGGAAACACCATATATTTT.

This CDR3 reads CASSPRINQPQHF. The CDR3, as DNA: TGTGCCAGCAGCCCCCGGATCAATCAGCCCCAGCATTTT. The gene calls are TRBV4-2 and TRBJ1-5; D ambiguous. The V end lost 4 bases, the J end lost 3 bases, and 7 bases lay between the germline ends. Germline CDR1 and CDR2: LGHNA and YNFKEQ. The CDR3 has 13 amino acids.

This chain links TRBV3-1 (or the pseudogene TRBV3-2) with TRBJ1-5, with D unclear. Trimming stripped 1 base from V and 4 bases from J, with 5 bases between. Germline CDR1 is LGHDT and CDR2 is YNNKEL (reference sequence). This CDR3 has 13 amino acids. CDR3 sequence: CASSQALNQPQHF. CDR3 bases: TGTGCCAGCAGCCAAGCCCTAAATCAGCCCCAGCATTTT.

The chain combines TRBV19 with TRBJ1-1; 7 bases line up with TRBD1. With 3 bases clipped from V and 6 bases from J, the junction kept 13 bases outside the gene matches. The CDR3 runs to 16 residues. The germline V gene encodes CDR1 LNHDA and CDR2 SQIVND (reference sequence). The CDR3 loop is CASSMRTDRARPEAFF. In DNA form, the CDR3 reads TGTGCCAGTAGTATGAGGACCGACAGGGCCCGGCCTGAAGCTTTCTTT.

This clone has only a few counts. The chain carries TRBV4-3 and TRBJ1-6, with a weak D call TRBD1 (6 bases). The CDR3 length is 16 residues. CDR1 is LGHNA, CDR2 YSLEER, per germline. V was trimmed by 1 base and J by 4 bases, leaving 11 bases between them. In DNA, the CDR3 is TGCGCCAGCAGCCAAGTCTACAGGGATTATAATTCACCCCTCCACTTT. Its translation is CASSQVYRDYNSPLHF.

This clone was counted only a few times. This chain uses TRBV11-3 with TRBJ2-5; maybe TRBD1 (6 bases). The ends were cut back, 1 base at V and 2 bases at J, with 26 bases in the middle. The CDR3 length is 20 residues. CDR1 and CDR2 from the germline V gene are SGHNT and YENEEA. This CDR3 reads CASSLAFKYREEDIQETQYF. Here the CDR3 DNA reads TGTGCCAGCAGCTTAGCTTTCAAATACAGGGAAGAAGACATACAAGAGACCCAGTACTTC.

CDR3 bases: TGCGCCAGCAGCGGGACAGGGGTGAGTAGCACTGAAGCTTTCTTT. It encodes CASSGTGVSSTEAFF. The V call is TRBV5-1, the J call TRBJ1-1; 10 bases are a match to TRBD1. Per the germline V gene, CDR1 is SGHRS and CDR2 is YFSETQ. The trim removed 4 bases at V and 4 bases at J, leaving 7 bases unmatched. The CDR3 is made up of 15 amino acids. The full variable domain, in which reference TRBV5-1 and TRBJ1-1 provide the parts outside the CDR3, is KAGVTQTPRYLIKTRGQQVTLSCSPISGHRSVSWYQQTPGQGLQFLFEYFSETQRNKGNFPGRFSGRQFSNSRSEMNVSTLELGDSALYLCASSGTGVSSTEAFFGQGTRLTVV.

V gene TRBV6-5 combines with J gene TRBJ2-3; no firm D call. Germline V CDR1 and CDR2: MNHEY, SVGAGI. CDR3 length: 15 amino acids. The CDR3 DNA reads TGTGCTCGTGGATCTAGGGCCGTAGAGACAGATACGCAGTATTTT. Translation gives CARGSRAVETDTQYF.

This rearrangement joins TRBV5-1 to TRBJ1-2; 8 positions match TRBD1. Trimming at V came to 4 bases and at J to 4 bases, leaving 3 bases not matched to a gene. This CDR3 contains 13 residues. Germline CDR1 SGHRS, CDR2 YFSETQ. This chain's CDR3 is CASSHGQGYGYTF. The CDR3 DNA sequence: TGCGCCAGCAGCCACGGACAGGGCTATGGCTACACCTTC. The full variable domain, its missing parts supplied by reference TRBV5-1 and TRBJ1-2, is KAGVTQTPRYLIKTRGQQVTLSCSPISGHRSVSWYQQTPGQGLQFLFEYFSETQRNKGNFPGRFSGRQFSNSRSEMNVSTLELGDSALYLCASSHGQGYGYTFGSGTRLTVV.

The DNA of the CDR3 is TGTGCCAGCAGTTCTCCTGGACTAGCGGGGGGGCAACATGAGCAGTTCTTC. Its protein product is CASSSPGLAGGQHEQFF. This sequence joins TRBV6-7 and TRBJ2-1; 15 bases fit TRBD2. TRBV6-7 carries the ORF label, with uncertain function. This CDR3 spans 17 amino acids. V lost 4 bases to trimming and J lost 8 bases; unmatched junction nucleotides: 9.

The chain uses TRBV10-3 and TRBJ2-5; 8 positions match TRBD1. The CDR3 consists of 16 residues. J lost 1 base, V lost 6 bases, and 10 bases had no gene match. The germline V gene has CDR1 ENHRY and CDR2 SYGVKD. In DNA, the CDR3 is TGTGCCATCAGCGTAGGACAGGGAAGAGGCCAAGAGACCCAGTACTTC. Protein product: CAISVGQGRGQETQYF.

The DNA for the CDR3 is TGTGCCAGTAGTACGGAGCCGAGGGATCAGCCCCAGCATTTT. This translates into CASSTEPRDQPQHF. This rearrangement joins TRBV19 to TRBJ1-5; no firm D call. Between the trimmed V and J ends, which lost 4 bases and 5 bases, there was a span of 12 bases. CDR1 and CDR2 (germline): LNHDA, SQIVND (reference sequence). The CDR3 consists of 14 residues.

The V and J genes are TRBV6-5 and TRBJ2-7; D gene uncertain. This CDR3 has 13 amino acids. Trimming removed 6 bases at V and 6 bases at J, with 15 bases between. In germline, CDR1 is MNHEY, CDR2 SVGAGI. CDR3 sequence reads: CASSVTNLSEQYF. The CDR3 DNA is TGTGCCAGCAGCGTTACGAACCTTTCCGAGCAGTACTTC.

CDR3 sequence reads: CASSGMADGYTF. The CDR3 DNA reads TGTGCCAGTAGTGGAATGGCGGATGGCTACACCTTC. The chain joins TRBV19 to TRBJ1-2; D is uncertain. This CDR3 region has 12 residues. V dropped 5 bases and J dropped 6 bases, with 10 bases sitting between them. Germline CDR1 and CDR2: LNHDA and SQIVND (reference sequence).

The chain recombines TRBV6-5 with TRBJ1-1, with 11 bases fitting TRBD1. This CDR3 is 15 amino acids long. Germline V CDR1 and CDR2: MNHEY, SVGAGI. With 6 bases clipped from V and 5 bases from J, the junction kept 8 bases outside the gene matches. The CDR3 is CASSFRTGGGTEAFF. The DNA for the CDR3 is TGTGCCAGCAGCTTTAGGACAGGGGGCGGGACTGAAGCTTTCTTT.

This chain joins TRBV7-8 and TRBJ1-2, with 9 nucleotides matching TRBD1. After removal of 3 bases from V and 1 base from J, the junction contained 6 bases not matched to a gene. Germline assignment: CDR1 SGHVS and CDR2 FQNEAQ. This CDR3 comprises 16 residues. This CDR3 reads CASSLSGTGLNYGYTF. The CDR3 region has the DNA TGTGCCAGCAGCTTGTCCGGGACAGGGCTTAACTATGGCTACACCTTC.

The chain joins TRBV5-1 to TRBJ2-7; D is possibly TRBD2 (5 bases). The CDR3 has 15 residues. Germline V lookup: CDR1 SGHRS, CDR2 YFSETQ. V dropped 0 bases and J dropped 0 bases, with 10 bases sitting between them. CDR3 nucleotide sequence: TGCGCCAGCAGCTTGGCGCCTGGGAGCTCCTACGAGCAGTACTTC. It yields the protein CASSLAPGSSYEQYF.

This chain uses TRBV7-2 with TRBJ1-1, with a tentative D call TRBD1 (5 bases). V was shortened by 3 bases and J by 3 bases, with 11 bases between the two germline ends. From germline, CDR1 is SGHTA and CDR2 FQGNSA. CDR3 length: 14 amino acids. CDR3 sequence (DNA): TGTGCCAGCAGCTTTTCGGGGGGGGACACTGAAGCTTTCTTT. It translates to CASSFSGGDTEAFF.

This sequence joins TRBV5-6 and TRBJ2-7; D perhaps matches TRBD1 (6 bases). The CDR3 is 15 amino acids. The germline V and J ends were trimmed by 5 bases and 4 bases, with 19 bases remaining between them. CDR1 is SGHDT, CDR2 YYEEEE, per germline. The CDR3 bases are TGTGCCAGCAGATTCAGGGGTAAATCGAATTACGAGCAGTACTTC. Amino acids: CASRFRGKSNYEQYF.

CDR3 loop: CASSIQADTQYF. Written as DNA, the CDR3 is TGTGCCAGCAGTATTCAAGCAGATACGCAGTATTTT. V usage is TRBV12-3 or TRBV12-4 and J usage is TRBJ2-3; D remains unclear. The germline V and J ends were trimmed by 5 bases and 4 bases, with 7 bases remaining between them. The CDR3 contains 12 residues.

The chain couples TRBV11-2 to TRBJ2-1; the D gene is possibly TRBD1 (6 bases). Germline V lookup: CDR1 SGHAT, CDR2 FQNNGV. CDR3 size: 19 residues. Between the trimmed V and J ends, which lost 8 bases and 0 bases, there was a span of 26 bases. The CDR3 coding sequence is TGTGCCAGCCAAATCACACATAACACAGGGCTGGGCTCCTACAATGAGCAGTTCTTC. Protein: CASQITHNTGLGSYNEQFF.

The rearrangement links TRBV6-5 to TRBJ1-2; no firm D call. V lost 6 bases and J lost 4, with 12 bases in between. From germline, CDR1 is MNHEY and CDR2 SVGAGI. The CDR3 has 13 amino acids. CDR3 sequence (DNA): TGTGCCAGCAGGAGAGGGAGTTTCTATGGCTACACCTTC. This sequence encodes CASRRGSFYGYTF.

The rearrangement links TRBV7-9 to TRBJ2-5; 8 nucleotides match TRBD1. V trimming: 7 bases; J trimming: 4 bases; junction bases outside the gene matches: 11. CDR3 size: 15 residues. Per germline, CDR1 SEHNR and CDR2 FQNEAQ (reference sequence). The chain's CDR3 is CASIIPDRVGETQYF. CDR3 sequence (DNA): TGTGCCAGCATCATTCCGGACAGGGTTGGAGAGACCCAGTACTTC.